This paragraph covers one T cell receptor beta chain sequence. What it binds is not known. One entry per CDR3 protein, called by TCRdb with MiXCR from the 5' RACE reads. The data show about 320,000 distinct CDR3 sequences, 3.5% to 4.5% seen once. V was pared by 4 bases and J by 6 bases, with 11 bases between. Germline V gene data show CDR1 as SEHNR and CDR2 as FQNEAQ (reference sequence). The CDR3 loop spans 13 amino acids. These data belong to a study of T cells after yellow fever vaccination. On the study more broadly: Some fractions had low cell numbers, and these were prepared with SMART-Seq v4 Ultra Low Input.

The study's findings and limits: Relatively few clonotypes were ones that appeared in both CD4 and CD8 compartments. Post-booster reappearance was seen for most primary-vaccination clones (roughly 96% CD4, around 90% CD8).

The receptor was derived from a man aged 18 to 29 who received the YFV17D yellow fever vaccine. The sequencing here drew on PBMCs, taken 15 days after the yellow fever booster vaccination. This chain uses TRBV7-9 with TRBJ2-3; D is unresolved. CDR3 bases: TGTGCCAGCAGCTCCACCCTCTCGGATACGCAGTATTTT. It encodes CASSSTLSDTQYF.